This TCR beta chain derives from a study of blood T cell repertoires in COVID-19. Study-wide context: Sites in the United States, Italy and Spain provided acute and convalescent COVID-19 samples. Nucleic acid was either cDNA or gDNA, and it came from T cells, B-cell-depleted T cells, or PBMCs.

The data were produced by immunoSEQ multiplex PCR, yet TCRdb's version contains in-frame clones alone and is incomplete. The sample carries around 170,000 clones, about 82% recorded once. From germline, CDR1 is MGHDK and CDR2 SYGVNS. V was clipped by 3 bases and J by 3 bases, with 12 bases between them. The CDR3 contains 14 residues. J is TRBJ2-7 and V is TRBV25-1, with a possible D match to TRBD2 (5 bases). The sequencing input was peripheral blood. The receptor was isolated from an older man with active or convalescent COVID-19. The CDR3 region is CASSDPGRDYEQYF. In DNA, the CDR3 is TGTGCCAGCAGTGACCCCGGACGGGACTACGAGCAGTACTTC.